Shown below are 26 T cell receptor beta chains from a single sample sequenced in a study of vaccination and CD4 T cells after COVID-19. Their antigen targets remain unknown. Treatment described: roughly 11-day PBMC culture with coronavirus spike peptide pools or control peptides (ViraFEST assay). Gathering of the CD4+ T cells, from the unexposed donor, took place before the COVID-19 pandemic (2011-2018). An Oncomine TCR Beta short-read assay was used to sequence the DNA from cultured CD4+ T cells. One entry per CDR3 protein, called by TCRdb with MiXCR from the PCR reads. Of about 4,400 distinct CDR3 sequences detected, more than 25% appear once; the ten largest clones hold approximately 43%. The sequencing sample was made of CD4+ T cells from blood, cultured in vitro. Every receptor here comes from a human donor in good health.

The V and J genes are TRBV5-1 and TRBJ2-7; 10 bases are shared with TRBD2. Germline V CDR1 and CDR2: SGHRS, YFSETQ. V gave up 0 bases and J gave up 2 bases; unmatched junction bases: 8. This CDR3 is built from 17 residues. In DNA form, the CDR3 reads TGCGCCAGCAGCTTGGTTGAAGGGACTAGCGCTACCTACGAGCAGTACTTC. As protein: CASSLVEGTSATYEQYF.

The chain carries TRBV6-4 and TRBJ2-1; 9 nucleotides align to TRBD2. V gave up 3 bases and J gave up 7 bases; unmatched junction bases: 10. This CDR3 region has 16 residues. Germline lookup yields CDR1 MRHNA and CDR2 SNTAGT. CDR3 in amino acids: CASSETSGAGGNEQFF. As DNA, the CDR3 is TGTGCCAGCAGTGAAACCTCGGGAGCGGGAGGAAATGAGCAGTTCTTC.

The rearrangement links TRBV12-3 or TRBV12-4 to TRBJ2-5, with 7 bases fitting TRBD1. The CDR3 is 14 residues long. Trimming removed 5 bases from V and 1 base from J; junction bases left unmatched: 4. The CDR3 loop reads CASSTYRGQETQYF. Written as DNA, the CDR3 is TGTGCCAGCAGTACTTACAGGGGCCAAGAGACCCAGTACTTC.

V is TRBV20-1 and J is TRBJ1-1; TRBD1 is a possible D gene (6 bases). CDR1 is DFQATT, CDR2 SNEGSKA, per germline (reference sequence). V lost 3 bases, J lost 5 bases, and 7 bases lay in between. The CDR3 has 11 residues. In nucleotides, the CDR3 is TGCAGTGCTAGTAGGGGGACTGAAGCTTTCTTT. It codes for CSASRGTEAFF.

The genes are TRBV7-8 and TRBJ2-5; 11 nucleotides match TRBD1. Germline trimming cut 5 bases from V and 5 bases from J; bases unmatched to any gene: 7. This CDR3 has 15 residues. Germline V lookup: CDR1 SGHVS, CDR2 FQNEAQ. The CDR3 nucleotides are TGTGCCAGCAGCATTAGGACAGGGGGCGTTGAGACCCAGTACTTC. Protein sequence: CASSIRTGGVETQYF.

The J gene is TRBJ2-1, the V gene TRBV12-5; 8 bases match TRBD1. This CDR3 contains 20 residues. V gave up 3 bases and J gave up 0 bases; unmatched junction bases: 16. CDR1 is LGHNT, CDR2 FRNRAP, per germline. The CDR3: CASGFTLGTGTIGSYNEQFF. The CDR3 DNA reads TGTGCTAGTGGTTTCACTCTAGGGACAGGCACGATTGGCTCCTACAATGAGCAGTTCTTC.

The rearrangement uses TRBV19 and TRBJ2-5; D unclear. The germline CDR1 and CDR2 sequences are LNHDA and SQIVND (reference sequence). V was trimmed by 5 bases and J by 2 bases, leaving 9 bases between them. This CDR3 contains 13 residues. The CDR3 protein is CASSEMGQETQYF. In nucleotides, the CDR3 is TGTGCCAGTAGTGAGATGGGTCAAGAGACCCAGTACTTC.

In nucleotides, the CDR3 is TGTGCCACCAGCAGAGATTTAATTGGCAGGGGGGGCACTGAAGCTTTCTTT. Protein sequence: CATSRDLIGRGGTEAFF. The chain recombines TRBV15 with TRBJ1-1; 7 positions match TRBD1. The CDR3 loop spans 17 amino acids. Germline-derived CDR1 and CDR2 are LNHNV and YYDKDF (reference sequence). V trimming: 0 bases; J trimming: 4 bases; junction bases outside the gene matches: 11.

The gene calls are TRBV5-3 and TRBJ1-2; 9 nucleotides line up with TRBD1. TRBV5-3 counts as an open reading frame of uncertain function. With 4 bases clipped from V and 3 bases from J, the junction kept 7 bases outside the gene matches. The CDR3 is made up of 15 amino acids. CDR3 sequence: CARSRPGQGDYGYTF. As DNA, the CDR3 is TGTGCCAGAAGCCGCCCGGGACAGGGCGACTATGGCTACACCTTC.

This clonotype was picked up a small number of times. The genes are TRBV19 and TRBJ2-5, with D tentatively TRBD1 or TRBD2 (5 bases each). This CDR3 spans 14 amino acids. Germline CDR1 and CDR2: LNHDA and SQIVND (reference sequence). V was cut by 5 bases and J by 4 bases, with 14 bases left in between. CDR3 bases: TGTGCCAGTAGTGATCAGGGCCGGGGAGAGACCCAGTACTTC. Translation: CASSDQGRGETQYF.

The table lists this clonotype with a few counts. The chain combines TRBV7-3 with TRBJ2-5, with D perhaps TRBD2 (7 bases). The CDR3 runs 14 residues. The V end lost 1 base, the J end lost 4 bases, and 10 bases lay between the germline ends. Germline V lookup: CDR1 SGHTA, CDR2 FQGTGA. CDR3 nucleotides: TGTGCCAGCAGCTTAAGCGGGGGCCCAGAGACCCAGTACTTC. Its protein is CASSLSGGPETQYF.

This clonotype occurred a few times. V usage is TRBV20-1 and J usage is TRBJ1-6, with D possibly being TRBD1 (5 bases). The germline gives CDR1 DFQATT, CDR2 SNEGSKA (reference sequence). The CDR3 totals 14 residues. Trimming stripped 2 bases from V and 8 bases from J, with 13 bases between. The CDR3 protein is CSARPGWGDSPLHF. CDR3 sequence (DNA): TGCAGTGCTAGACCGGGGTGGGGGGATTCACCCCTCCACTTT.

This clonotype was seen only a few times. The V and J genes are TRBV20-1 and TRBJ2-7; perhaps TRBD2 as D (7 bases). Germline V gene data show CDR1 as DFQATT and CDR2 as SNEGSKA (reference sequence). Trimming removed 3 bases at V and 3 bases at J, with 24 bases between. CDR3 length: 17 residues. The CDR3 loop is CSASPRGGNLLGYEQYF. CDR3 in DNA: TGCAGTGCTAGCCCAAGGGGGGGGAATCTCCTGGGCTACGAGCAGTACTTC.

This clonotype was seen more than once but under ten times. The V and J genes are TRBV28 and TRBJ1-1; D gene unclear. Germline loops: CDR1 MDHEN, CDR2 SYDVKM. The CDR3 contains 15 residues. Trimming pared 5 bases from V and 1 base from J, leaving 14 bases between. This CDR3 reads CASSDTGRTNTEAFF. CDR3 in DNA: TGTGCCAGCAGTGATACCGGACGGACGAACACTGAAGCTTTCTTT.

The chain combines TRBV12-3 or TRBV12-4 with TRBJ1-1, with D hard to call. Trimming removed 2 bases at V and 6 bases at J, with 7 bases between. This CDR3 contains 12 residues. This CDR3 is CASSLLGAEAFF. CDR3 nucleotide sequence: TGTGCCAGCAGTTTACTCGGAGCTGAAGCTTTCTTT.

This chain uses TRBV5-1 with TRBJ1-1; D gene unclear. Germline V lookup: CDR1 SGHRS, CDR2 YFSETQ. V lost 0 bases and J lost 4, with 13 bases in between. This CDR3 comprises 15 residues. Written as DNA, the CDR3 is TGCGCCAGCAGCTTGGGTGCATTTCGGGGCACTGAAGCTTTCTTT. Its translation: CASSLGAFRGTEAFF.

The chain uses TRBV10-3 and TRBJ2-1; no clear D gene. This CDR3 contains 11 residues. V dropped 6 bases and J dropped 5 bases, with 5 bases sitting between them. The V gene's germline CDR1 is ENHRY and CDR2 SYGVKD. Here the CDR3 DNA reads TGTGCCATCAGCCAGGACAATGAGCAGTTCTTC. It codes for CAISQDNEQFF.

The CDR3 region is CATLAENTDTQYF. CDR3 nucleotide sequence: TGTGCCACCCTGGCAGAGAACACAGATACGCAGTATTTT. This sequence joins TRBV24-1 and TRBJ2-3; no firm D call. Trimming pared 9 bases from V and 2 bases from J, leaving 11 bases between. Germline CDR1 KGHDR, CDR2 SFDVKD. CDR3 length: 13 amino acids.

The chain joins TRBV10-2 to TRBJ1-2; D is possibly TRBD1 (5 bases). In germline, CDR1 is WSHSY, CDR2 SAAADI. The CDR3 consists of 16 residues. Trimming took off 3 bases at V and 4 bases at J, with 18 bases between the two ends. CDR3 coding DNA: TGCGCCAGCAGTGACGGTTCAGGGATCGGGGCCTATGGCTACACCTTC. Translation gives CASSDGSGIGAYGYTF.

This chain uses TRBV10-3 with TRBJ2-7; a possible D gene is TRBD2 (5 bases). The germline gives CDR1 ENHRY, CDR2 SYGVKD. The V end was cut by 4 bases, the J end by 3 bases, with 10 bases between. This CDR3 comprises 13 residues. This CDR3 is CAISGFEGYEQYF. DNA of the CDR3: TGTGCCATCAGTGGCTTCGAGGGCTACGAGCAGTACTTC.

This clonotype appeared a few times. The V call is TRBV27, the J call TRBJ2-7, with D possibly being TRBD1 (5 bases). The CDR3 runs 14 residues. Germline CDR1 and CDR2: MNHEY and SMNVEV (reference sequence). Deletions cut 0 bases from V and 2 bases from J, with 8 bases between. The CDR3 sequence: CASSLSQAAYEQYF. The CDR3, as DNA: TGTGCCAGCAGTTTATCACAGGCGGCCTACGAGCAGTACTTC.

The chain carries TRBV7-2 and TRBJ2-3; D remains unclear. The CDR3 has 13 residues. Germline V CDR1 and CDR2: SGHTA, FQGNSA. Trimming took 3 bases from V and 2 from J, leaving 6 bases between them. The CDR3 sequence is CASSFSTTDTQYF. The CDR3 DNA follows: TGTGCCAGCAGCTTCTCTACCACAGATACGCAGTATTTT.

By its share, this clonotype is medium-sized. The chain carries TRBV15 and TRBJ1-5; D ambiguous. The V end lost 1 base, the J end lost 1 base, and 11 bases lay between the germline ends. Looked up from germline, CDR1 is LNHNV and CDR2 is YYDKDF (reference sequence). CDR3 length equals 16 residues. Here the CDR3 reads CATSRAKVRSNQPQHF. CDR3 in DNA: TGTGCCACCAGCAGAGCAAAGGTCAGAAGCAATCAGCCCCAGCATTTT.

V usage is TRBV7-9 and J usage is TRBJ1-1, with a weak D call TRBD1 (6 bases). Germline V CDR1 and CDR2: SEHNR, FQNEAQ (reference sequence). CDR3 length equals 13 residues. Deletions cut 6 bases from V and 1 base from J, with 9 bases between. CDR3 sequence reads: CASRRGANTEAFF. CDR3 DNA sequence: TGTGCCAGCAGGAGGGGGGCGAACACTGAAGCTTTCTTT.

By share of the sample, this clonotype is medium-sized. V gene TRBV15 combines with J gene TRBJ1-5; D uncertain. The length of the CDR3 is 14 residues. V was trimmed by 0 bases and J by 3 bases, leaving 6 bases between them. Germline loops: CDR1 LNHNV, CDR2 YYDKDF (reference sequence). CDR3 DNA: TGTGCCACCAGCAGAGATTATGACAATCAGCCCCAGCATTTT. Translated: CATSRDYDNQPQHF. Complete variable domain (other parts from reference TRBV15 and TRBJ1-5): DAMVIQNPRYQVTQFGKPVTLSCSQTLNHNVMYWYQQKSSQAPKLLFHYYDKDFNNEADTPDNFQSRRPNTSFCFLDIRSPGLGDTAMYLCATSRDYDNQPQHFGDGTRLSIL.

This clonotype came up a few times. The V and J genes are TRBV4-3 and TRBJ1-6; tentative D call: TRBD1 (6 bases). V lost 3 bases and J lost 8, with 20 bases in between. The CDR3 sequence is 17 residues long. Germline CDR1 LGHNA, CDR2 YSLEER. The CDR3, as DNA: TGCGCCAGCAGCCAGGGGGGCCCGGAATTTCGATATTCACCCCTCCACTTT. Its translation: CASSQGGPEFRYSPLHF.